The 26 T cell receptor beta chains listed next were all sequenced from one sample in a study of neurological immune-mediated disorders (dated by TCRdb to between 2017 and 2020). Library creation used 5' RACE. For sequencing, an Illumina HiSeq 2500 was employed. The raw public reads went through TCRdb reprocessing: fastp at Q25, MiXCR clone calling, in-frame beta chains kept. Records with the same CDR3 protein are collapsed into one entry carrying the most frequent genes and DNA. The sample table shows approximately 90,000 distinct CDR3 sequences, and 3.5% are seen once. The ten largest clones capture roughly 6.4% of the sample. Sample: PBMCs. Source of these receptors: a woman between 18 and 30 years old with multiple sclerosis.

This clonotype was picked up many times. This sequence joins TRBV6-1 and TRBJ2-3; no clear D gene. The CDR3 has 15 amino acids. Germline CDR1 and CDR2: MNHNS and SASEGT. V shed 2 bases and J shed 4 bases, with 13 bases lying between them. The chain's CDR3 is CASSEWLGSPDTQYF. In DNA form, the CDR3 reads TGTGCCAGCAGTGAATGGCTAGGGTCGCCAGATACGCAGTATTTT.

At least ten counts were recorded for this clonotype. V usage is TRBV20-1 and J usage is TRBJ2-1; D not certain. This CDR3 spans 12 amino acids. Germline CDR1 reads DFQATT; CDR2 reads SNEGSKA (reference sequence). Trimming removed 1 base at V and 7 bases at J, with 8 bases between. CDR3 amino acids: CSARVLGNEQFF. The DNA for the CDR3 is TGCAGTGCTAGAGTCCTGGGGAATGAGCAGTTCTTC.

This clonotype was found many times. The rearrangement links TRBV7-9 to TRBJ2-6; D ambiguous. CDR3 size: 21 residues. Germline CDR1 reads SEHNR; CDR2 reads FQNEAQ (reference sequence). V dropped 5 bases and J dropped 1 base, with 27 bases sitting between them. The CDR3 is CASSRDISLSKRASGANVLTF. The CDR3 bases are TGTGCCAGCAGCCGCGATATTAGTTTATCAAAAAGGGCGTCTGGGGCCAACGTCCTGACTTTC.

This clonotype was seen a handful of times. The gene calls are TRBV19 and TRBJ1-2, with 8 bases aligning to TRBD1. Germline V lookup: CDR1 LNHDA, CDR2 SQIVND (reference sequence). This CDR3 is 17 amino acids long. Trimming at V came to 5 bases and at J to 4 bases, leaving 15 bases not matched to a gene. DNA for the CDR3: TGTGCCAGTAGTCCGCGACAGGGGATAGGTTACTTCTATGGCTACACCTTC. This codes for CASSPRQGIGYFYGYTF.

In its sample, this clonotype was seen once. This chain connects TRBV7-2 to TRBJ1-1; D gene uncertain. The CDR3 spans 12 residues. Germline V CDR1 and CDR2: SGHTA, FQGNSA. CDR3 sequence: CDNSLANTEAFF. As DNA, the CDR3 is TGTGACAACAGCTTAGCTAACACTGAAGCTTTCTTT.

In its sample, this clonotype was seen many times. For the CDR3, the DNA is TGCAGCGTTGAAGATCGGGCCCTGGGGACCCAAACCTACAATGAGCAGTTCTTC. Protein product: CSVEDRALGTQTYNEQFF. V usage is TRBV29-1 and J usage is TRBJ2-1; either TRBD1 or TRBD2 may supply D (5 bases each). Trimming stripped 0 bases from V and 2 bases from J, with 20 bases between. Germline values: CDR1 SQVTM, CDR2 ANQGSEA. The CDR3 is 18 residues long.

There are many counts of this clonotype. This chain joins TRBV7-2 and TRBJ2-1; no clear D gene. The length of the CDR3 is 11 residues. Trimming shortened V by 5 bases and J by 6 bases, and 5 bases separated the two germline ends. The germline CDR1 and CDR2 sequences are SGHTA and FQGNSA. CDR3 nucleotide sequence: TGTGCCAGCAGCCCAGTCAATGAGCAGTTCTTC. Amino acid sequence: CASSPVNEQFF. Combining the CDR3 with reference TRBV7-2 and TRBJ2-1 gives the whole variable domain GAGVSQSPSNKVTEKGKDVELRCDPISGHTALYWYRQSLGQGLEFLIYFQGNSAPDKSGLPSDRFSAERTGGSVSTLTIQRTQQEDSAVYLCASSPVNEQFFGPGTRLTVL.

This clonotype has ten or more counts. The V gene is TRBV10-3, the J gene TRBJ2-1, with 14 positions matching TRBD2. CDR1 ENHRY and CDR2 SYGVKD come from the germline V gene. The CDR3 runs to 15 residues. The ends lost 10 bases at V and 3 bases at J; junction bases unmatched: 5. In DNA, the CDR3 is TGTGCCACCGGGACTAGCGGGAGAGTCTACAATGAGCAGTTCTTC. It yields the protein CATGTSGRVYNEQFF.

This clonotype was seen repeatedly, ten times or more. The J gene is TRBJ2-1, the V gene TRBV7-3; 8 nucleotides align to TRBD2. This CDR3 is built from 15 residues. Trimming removed 4 bases from V and 10 bases from J; junction bases left unmatched: 12. The V gene's germline CDR1 is SGHTA and CDR2 FQGTGA. CDR3 amino acids: CASSYAGTREGEQFF. The CDR3 DNA sequence: TGTGCCAGCAGCTACGCCGGGACTAGGGAAGGAGAGCAGTTCTTC. The complete variable domain, with remaining parts taken from reference TRBV7-3 and TRBJ2-1, reads GAGVSQTPSNKVTEKGKYVELRCDPISGHTALYWYRQSLGQGPEFLIYFQGTGAADDSGLPNDRFFAVRPEGSVSTLKIQRTERGDSAVYLCASSYAGTREGEQFFGPGTRLTVL.

CDR3 coding DNA: TGTGCCATCGGGACGGGGGGGGCGGCAGATACGCAGTATTTT. It encodes CAIGTGGAADTQYF. This chain joins TRBV10-3 and TRBJ2-3; 8 bases align to TRBD2. Looked up from germline, CDR1 is ENHRY and CDR2 is SYGVKD. After removal of 8 bases from V and 4 bases from J, the junction contained 8 bases not matched to a gene. This CDR3 comprises 14 residues.

This clonotype was recorded at least ten times. The chain links TRBV7-9 to TRBJ1-2; 8 bases agree with TRBD1. Germline-derived CDR1 and CDR2 are SEHNR and FQNEAQ (reference sequence). The CDR3 sequence is 14 residues long. The ends lost 6 bases at V and 9 bases at J; junction bases unmatched: 12. The CDR3 loop is CASSSAGGLTSYTF. The CDR3 nucleotides read TGTGCCAGCAGTTCCGCAGGGGGCTTGACGAGCTACACCTTC.

This clonotype was picked up many times. The genes are TRBV10-3 and TRBJ2-2, with 8 bases fitting TRBD2. With 7 bases clipped from V and 5 bases from J, the junction kept 6 bases outside the gene matches. Per the germline V gene, CDR1 is ENHRY and CDR2 is SYGVKD. CDR3 size: 14 residues. As DNA, the CDR3 is TGTGCCATCAACCCGGGACTAGATACCGGGGAGCTGTTTTTT. This encodes CAINPGLDTGELFF.

This clonotype showed up many times. V and J are TRBV20-1 and TRBJ2-7; D may correspond to TRBD1 or TRBD2 (5 bases each). V was cut by 5 bases and J by 7 bases, with 21 bases left in between. The CDR3 loop spans 14 amino acids. Germline V gene data show CDR1 as DFQATT and CDR2 as SNEGSKA (reference sequence). The CDR3 reads CSAGYTLEWGEQYF. The CDR3 coding sequence is TGCAGTGCTGGGTACACTCTGGAATGGGGGGAGCAGTACTTC.

This clonotype was seen ten or more times. The genes are TRBV24-1 and TRBJ2-7; TRBD1 matches 7 bases. The CDR3 covers 15 residues. CDR1 is KGHDR, CDR2 SFDVKD, per germline. V lost 3 bases and J lost 0; bases outside the gene matches: 4. CDR3 nucleotide sequence: TGTGCCACCAGTGATCGGACAGGCTCCTCCTACGAGCAGTACTTC. It encodes CATSDRTGSSYEQYF.

This clonotype came up many times. The chain is built from TRBV5-5 and TRBJ1-4; 8 nucleotides align to TRBD1. Trimming at V came to 3 bases and at J to 7 bases, leaving 5 bases not matched to a gene. The CDR3 contains 14 residues. Germline values: CDR1 SGHKS, CDR2 YYEKEE (reference sequence). The CDR3 reads CASSSGQGSEKLFF. CDR3 coding DNA: TGTGCCAGCAGCTCCGGACAGGGAAGTGAAAAACTGTTTTTT.

The chain carries TRBV20-1 and TRBJ2-1; possibly TRBD2 for D (5 bases). Germline assignment: CDR1 DFQATT and CDR2 SNEGSKA (reference sequence). V lost 3 bases to trimming and J lost 4 bases, with 10 bases between them. This CDR3 has 13 residues. The CDR3 here is CSARDEGYNEQFF. The CDR3 coding sequence is TGCAGTGCTAGGGACGAGGGATACAATGAGCAGTTCTTC.

This clonotype has at least ten counts. The chain couples TRBV21-1 to TRBJ2-2; the D segment call TRBD1 is taken from the table without a DNA check. TRBV21-1 is a known pseudogene. The CDR3 length is 16 residues. As DNA, the CDR3 is TGTGCCAGCAGCGGCCGGGACAGGGGGCTCAGCGGGGAGCTGTTTTTT. This translates into CASSGRDRGLSGELFF.

This clonotype was observed many times. This chain connects TRBV29-1 to TRBJ1-1; D is ambiguous. V gave up 4 bases and J gave up 0 bases, with 12 bases separating them. Germline V gene lookup returns CDR1 SQVTM and CDR2 ANQGSEA. There are 14 residues in the CDR3. CDR3 in DNA: TGCAGCGTTGTCGGATCGGGAGTGAACACTGAAGCTTTCTTT. This sequence encodes CSVVGSGVNTEAFF.

Ten or more counts support this clonotype. The gene calls are TRBV5-5 and TRBJ2-2, with D hard to call. V gave up 2 bases and J gave up 4 bases, with 6 bases separating them. The CDR3 is made up of 13 amino acids. Germline V lookup: CDR1 SGHKS, CDR2 YYEKEE (reference sequence). This CDR3 is CASSLGLTGELFF. CDR3 in DNA: TGTGCCAGCAGCTTAGGTCTCACCGGGGAGCTGTTTTTT.

This clonotype occurred many times. V is TRBV5-1 and J is TRBJ1-1, with 7 bases fitting TRBD1. There are 14 residues in the CDR3. The trim removed 9 bases at V and 8 bases at J, leaving 16 bases unmatched. CDR1 is SGHRS, CDR2 YFSETQ, per germline. This chain's CDR3 is CATKEGPATGEAFF. DNA of the CDR3: TGCGCCACCAAGGAAGGGCCGGCGACAGGGGAAGCTTTCTTT.

In its sample, this clonotype was seen a few times. It may be a read error: a sequence one base away is much more abundant. The chain joins TRBV5-1 to TRBJ1-5; D is perhaps TRBD1 (6 bases). Germline-derived CDR1 and CDR2 are SGHRS and YFSETQ. This CDR3 comprises 12 residues. The CDR3 nucleotides read TGCGACAGCAGCGCGACAGGCCAGCCCCAGCATTTT. Encoded protein: CDSSATGQPQHF. Filled out from reference TRBV5-1 and TRBJ1-5, the complete variable domain reads KAGVTQTPRYLIKTRGQQVTLSCSPISGHRSVSWYQQTPGQGLQFLFEYFSETQRNKGNFPGRFSGRQFSNSRSEMNVSTLELGDSALYLCDSSATGQPQHFGDGTRLSIL.

This clonotype was seen many times. The DNA is left out, because the CDR3 cannot be placed on it with certainty; the CDR3 is given as TCRdb lists it. V and J are TRBV27 and TRBJ2-7; the DNA was not used to check the table's D call, TRBD1. From germline, CDR1 is MNHEY and CDR2 SMNVEV (reference sequence). The CDR3 is made up of 15 amino acids, end residues included. The CDR3 reads CASSSSYTGGGEQYF.

This clonotype was detected ten times or more. The rearrangement uses TRBV7-2 and TRBJ2-5; D is uncertain. In germline, CDR1 is SGHTA, CDR2 FQGNSA. This CDR3 has 13 amino acids. Trimming took off 4 bases at V and 1 base at J, with 7 bases between the two ends. The DNA for the CDR3 is TGTGCCAGCAGCTACCGGGTCCAAGAGACCCAGTACTTC. Its protein is CASSYRVQETQYF.

This clonotype was recorded many times. The chain uses TRBV9 and TRBJ2-7, with TRBD2 matching 9 bases. Trimming removed 5 bases from V and 3 bases from J; junction bases left unmatched: 3. CDR3 length: 13 amino acids. Germline CDR1 reads SGDLS; CDR2 reads YYNGEE. CDR3 DNA sequence: TGTGCCAGCAGTCAGACTAGCGGCTACGAGCAGTACTTC. It yields the protein CASSQTSGYEQYF.

This clonotype was observed at least ten times. This chain links TRBV6-2 or TRBV6-3 with TRBJ1-5; D might be TRBD1 (5 bases). Looked up from germline, CDR1 is MNHEY and CDR2 is SVGEGT. Trimming took off 5 bases at V and 10 bases at J, with 12 bases between the two ends. This CDR3 is 12 amino acids long. The CDR3 nucleotides are TGTGCCAGCAGTAAACAGGAAAGACCCCAGCATTTT. Translated: CASSKQERPQHF.

This clonotype was found many times. The chain joins TRBV4-3 to TRBJ2-3; D unclear. There are 15 residues in the CDR3. V lost 0 bases and J 6 bases, leaving 13 bases between the germline ends. From germline, CDR1 is LGHNA and CDR2 YSLEER. In DNA form, the CDR3 reads TGCGCCAGCAGCCAAGATATGGGTGGGGTGGATACGCAGTATTTT. This codes for CASSQDMGGVDTQYF.